The present entry profiles one T cell receptor (beta chain) with its context. As yet, its antigen is unknown. Amplification of TCR beta CDR3 regions used RNA as the template. First-round RT-PCR with HTBI primers amplified the TCR CDR3 region. From the multiplex PCR reads, TCRdb called clonotypes with MiXCR, one entry per CDR3 protein. The sample has hundreds of thousands of distinct CDR3 sequences, around 39% seen once. The CDR3 runs to 17 residues. V lost 2 bases and J 1 base, leaving 17 bases between the germline ends. From germline, CDR1 is ENHRY and CDR2 SYGVKD. The data belong to a study of T cells in Graves' hyperthyroidism and ophthalmopathy. Study-wide results and caveats: In blood, most of the thyroid clonotypes expanded above 0.001 were also present.

Out of 10 ml of fresh peripheral blood came the PBMCs. This receptor was taken from a man aged 18 to 29 with Graves' hyperthyroidism. Sequencing was carried out using blood. The V and J genes are TRBV10-3 and TRBJ1-1; a weak D match, TRBD1 (5 bases). The CDR3 DNA follows: TGTGCCATCAGTGAGAGGGTCGTGGGGACTCCGAACACTGAAGCTTTCTTT. Protein product: CAISERVVGTPNTEAFF.